One and the same sample provided the 26 T cell receptor beta chains below, sequenced in a study of CD8 T cells in ankylosing spondylitis (dated by TCRdb to about 2017). Library preparation used 5' RACE. Reads for this sample came from an Illumina HiSeq 2500. TCRdb redid the processing of the public reads, applying fastp at Q25 and MiXCR, and retained in-frame beta chains. Duplicate CDR3 protein sequences are folded into a single record with the most common DNA and genes. Present in this sample are roughly 130,000 distinct CDR3 sequences, 9.3% of which were seen just once. Together, the top ten hold 3% to 4% of the sample. Source material: blood, either unsorted or a sorted T cell fraction (not recorded which). The receptors here all came from a male donor with ankylosing spondylitis or in good health (not recorded which).

This clonotype was observed many times. V gene TRBV4-1 combines with J gene TRBJ2-4, with 8 bases matching TRBD2. Germline V gene data show CDR1 as MGHRA and CDR2 as YSYEKL. This CDR3 is built from 17 residues. The J segment lost 6 bases and the V segment lost 0 bases, leaving 10 bases of the junction unmatched. This chain's CDR3 is CASSQDSSGTLRNIQYF. The DNA for the CDR3 is TGCGCCAGCAGCCAAGATAGTAGCGGGACCCTCAGAAACATTCAGTACTTC.

This clonotype showed up many times. The V call is TRBV10-3, the J call TRBJ2-3; D gene ambiguous. V was clipped by 3 bases and J by 5 bases, with 6 bases between them. Germline V gene data show CDR1 as ENHRY and CDR2 as SYGVKD. The CDR3 consists of 12 residues. CDR3 coding DNA: TGTGCCATCAGTGAACAGAGAGATACGCAGTATTTT. Translating gives CAISEQRDTQYF.

V gene TRBV4-3 combines with J gene TRBJ2-3; D gene uncertain. The germline V gene encodes CDR1 LGHNA and CDR2 YSLEER. Trimming removed 1 base from V and 0 bases from J, with 8 bases in between. The CDR3 totals 15 residues. The chain's CDR3 is CASSQGGTSTDTQYF. CDR3 nucleotide sequence: TGCGCCAGCAGCCAAGGGGGAACTAGCACAGATACGCAGTATTTT.

Many counts were recorded for this clonotype. V gene TRBV6-2 or TRBV6-3 combines with J gene TRBJ2-2, with 7 bases that match TRBD2. CDR1 is MNHEY, CDR2 SVGEGT, per germline. V shed 5 bases and J 6 bases; nucleotides not matched to a gene: 9. The CDR3 length is 15 residues. CDR3 DNA: TGTGCCAGCAGTCCGGGAGGCGGGGTGCCCGGGGAGCTGTTTTTT. The encoded protein is CASSPGGGVPGELFF.

This clonotype occurred many times. This rearrangement joins TRBV12-3 or TRBV12-4 to TRBJ2-2; weak D call: TRBD1 (6 bases). This CDR3 is 15 amino acids long. V was pared by 8 bases and J by 5 bases, with 18 bases between. CDR3: CASSIGTPQTGELFF. The CDR3 bases are TGTGCCAGCTCAATCGGGACACCTCAGACCGGGGAGCTGTTTTTT.

The chain uses TRBV29-1 and TRBJ2-7; no firm D call. The CDR3 runs 11 residues. The germline V and J ends were trimmed by 5 bases and 3 bases, with 8 bases remaining between them. CDR1 is SQVTM, CDR2 ANQGSEA, per germline. CDR3 in DNA: TGCAGCGTTCTCACTGACTACGAGCAGTACTTC. It specifies CSVLTDYEQYF.

In its sample, this clonotype was seen many times. The CDR3 here is CSVDFGGSQETQYF. As DNA, the CDR3 is TGCAGCGTTGATTTTGGCGGGAGTCAAGAGACCCAGTACTTC. This sequence joins TRBV29-1 and TRBJ2-5; 7 nucleotides align to TRBD2. Looked up from germline, CDR1 is SQVTM and CDR2 is ANQGSEA. CDR3 size: 14 residues. V shed 3 bases, J shed 2 bases, and the junction held 6 bases outside the gene matches. Together with reference TRBV29-1 and TRBJ2-5, the CDR3 gives the full variable domain: SAVISQKPSRDICQRGTSLTIQCQVDSQVTMMFWYRQQPGQSLTLIATANQGSEATYESGFVIDKFPISRPNLTFSTLTVSNMSPEDSSIYLCSVDFGGSQETQYFGPGTRLLVL.

This clonotype was seen a single time. V usage is TRBV7-6 and J usage is TRBJ2-5; D possibly corresponds to TRBD1 (6 bases). The CDR3 has 17 residues. Germline assignment: CDR1 SGHVS and CDR2 FNYEAQ. Trimming took off 4 bases at V and 2 bases at J, with 20 bases between the two ends. CDR3 bases: TGTGCCAGCAGCTCCGCCTCAGGGGTAGGGTTACAAGAGACCCAGTACTTC. Translated, it gives CASSSASGVGLQETQYF. Full variable domain (outside the CDR3, taken from reference TRBV7-6 and TRBJ2-5): GAGVSQSPRYKVTKRGQDVALRCDPISGHVSLYWYRQALGQGPEFLTYFNYEAQQDKSGLPNDRFSAERPEGSISTLTIQRTEQRDSAMYRCASSSASGVGLQETQYFGPGTRLLVL.

Ten or more counts support this clonotype. This rearrangement joins TRBV7-2 to TRBJ2-2; tentatively, D is TRBD1 (5 bases). The CDR3 is made up of 14 amino acids. The ends were cut back, 6 bases at V and 0 bases at J, with 8 bases in the middle. Germline CDR1 and CDR2: SGHTA and FQGNSA. This CDR3 is CASRSGTNTGELFF. The CDR3 coding sequence is TGTGCCAGCAGATCAGGGACGAACACCGGGGAGCTGTTTTTT.

There are many counts of this clonotype. The rearrangement joins TRBV5-1 to TRBJ2-1, with a tentative D call TRBD2 (7 bases). CDR1 SGHRS and CDR2 YFSETQ come from the germline V gene. V was pared by 3 bases and J by 6 bases, with 10 bases between. This CDR3 is 13 amino acids long. CDR3 region: CASSWGGSNEQFF. The CDR3 DNA sequence: TGCGCCAGCAGCTGGGGGGGCAGCAATGAGCAGTTCTTC.

This clonotype was observed a few times. This chain links TRBV7-3 with TRBJ2-1; 11 positions match TRBD2. CDR1 and CDR2 (germline): SGHTA, FQGTGA. V shed 5 bases and J 4 bases; nucleotides not matched to a gene: 10. This CDR3 comprises 17 residues. CDR3 sequence: CASSPRKRLAGYNEQFF. The CDR3 nucleotides are TGTGCCAGCAGCCCCCGAAAAAGACTAGCGGGGTACAATGAGCAGTTCTTC.

This clonotype was found many times. The chain has TRBV12-3 or TRBV12-4 and TRBJ2-1; TRBD1 matches at 8 bases. The V segment lost 9 bases and the J segment 6 bases; nucleotides outside the gene matches: 13. The CDR3 is 15 amino acids. The CDR3 region is CASQNAGTGTNEQFF. The DNA for the CDR3 is TGTGCCAGTCAGAACGCCGGGACAGGAACCAATGAGCAGTTCTTC.

This clonotype has just a few counts. The chain joins TRBV20-1 to TRBJ2-5; a possible D gene is TRBD2 (6 bases). The germline gives CDR1 DFQATT, CDR2 SNEGSKA (reference sequence). The CDR3 extends over 14 amino acids. Trimming cost V 6 bases and J 3 bases, with 17 bases left between them. The CDR3 sequence: CSAGGGGRKETQYF. For the CDR3, the DNA is TGCAGTGCCGGGGGTGGCGGCCGTAAAGAGACCCAGTACTTC.

The chain links TRBV6-1 to TRBJ1-5; the D gene is possibly TRBD1 (6 bases). Germline loops: CDR1 MNHNS, CDR2 SASEGT. The V end was cut by 6 bases, the J end by 0 bases, with 18 bases between. The CDR3 contains 17 residues. The CDR3 DNA reads TGTGCCAGCAGCCCGGGCCAGGGGCGACATAGCAATCAGCCCCAGCATTTT. This translates into CASSPGQGRHSNQPQHF.

This clonotype was recorded many times. The chain uses TRBV7-2 and TRBJ2-7, with 9 bases identical to TRBD1. Trimming cost V 1 base and J 3 bases; bases outside gene matches: 7. Germline V CDR1 and CDR2: SGHTA, FQGNSA. This CDR3 is built from 16 residues. The CDR3 coding sequence is TGTGCCAGCAGCTTAGGTGTGGGACAGGGATTCTACGAGCAGTACTTC. The encoded protein is CASSLGVGQGFYEQYF.

The chain couples TRBV27 to TRBJ2-1, with TRBD2 identical over 11 bases. The germline gives CDR1 MNHEY, CDR2 SMNVEV (reference sequence). The CDR3 is made up of 16 amino acids. Unmatched junction bases numbered 7, after V lost 6 bases and J lost 3 bases. This CDR3 reads CASSRAGTSGYNEQFF. The CDR3, as DNA: TGTGCCAGCAGCCGGGCGGGGACTAGCGGCTACAATGAGCAGTTCTTC.

This clonotype has a count of ten or more. V and J are TRBV7-9 and TRBJ2-5; D might be TRBD1 (5 bases). The CDR3 spans 15 residues. The germline CDR1 and CDR2 sequences are SEHNR and FQNEAQ (reference sequence). The V and J ends lost 4 bases and 5 bases respectively, with 17 bases between them. CDR3 amino acids: CASSSSQGLRETQYF. CDR3 nucleotides: TGTGCCAGCAGCTCAAGCCAGGGCCTAAGGGAGACCCAGTACTTC.

Many counts were recorded for this clonotype. This chain connects TRBV27 to TRBJ2-7; 11 bases map to TRBD2. Germline loops: CDR1 MNHEY, CDR2 SMNVEV (reference sequence). The V gene end was trimmed by 4 bases and the J gene end by 0 bases; junction bases not matched to a gene: 17. The length of the CDR3 is 20 residues. This CDR3 is CASSSHRLAGLGGLSYEQYF. CDR3 bases: TGTGCCAGCAGTTCACATCGACTAGCGGGACTAGGAGGTCTCTCCTACGAGCAGTACTTC.

This clonotype was counted at least ten times. The chain has TRBV12-3 or TRBV12-4 and TRBJ2-2; 8 bases match TRBD2. V shed 3 bases and J 5 bases; nucleotides not matched to a gene: 5. This CDR3 is built from 15 residues. The CDR3 DNA reads as TGTGCCAGCAGTTTTTTGAGCGGGAGTACCGGGGAGCTGTTTTTT. Its translation: CASSFLSGSTGELFF.

The chain employs TRBV20-1 and TRBJ2-5; 9 bases match TRBD1. Germline V gives CDR1 DFQATT, CDR2 SNEGSKA (reference sequence). Trimming removed 2 bases from V and 5 bases from J; junction bases left unmatched: 9. The CDR3 is 15 amino acids. DNA for the CDR3: TGCAGTGCTAGAACCGCACAGGGGGCGGTGGAGACCCAGTACTTC. Translation: CSARTAQGAVETQYF.

This clonotype was seen at least ten times. The genes are TRBV29-1 and TRBJ2-3, with D possibly TRBD2 on 5 matching bases. This CDR3 has 15 amino acids. V dropped 8 bases and J dropped 0 bases, with 18 bases sitting between them. Germline CDR1 reads SQVTM; CDR2 reads ANQGSEA. CDR3 amino acids: CSTEGSDTSTDTQYF. CDR3 bases: TGCAGCACTGAAGGTAGCGATACTAGCACAGATACGCAGTATTTT.

This clonotype was seen many times. CDR3 in DNA: TGTGCCAGCACCCCATATAGCGGGAGTGGGGCCAAAAACATTCAGTACTTC. Protein: CASTPYSGSGAKNIQYF. The V call is TRBV5-6, the J call TRBJ2-4, with 9 nucleotides matching TRBD2. V dropped 6 bases and J dropped 1; count of bases not matched to a gene: 11. The CDR3 consists of 17 residues. The germline V gene has CDR1 SGHDT and CDR2 YYEEEE.

This clonotype was counted many times. The chain carries TRBV25-1 and TRBJ2-4; 8 bases agree with TRBD1. The V and J ends lost 4 bases and 8 bases, in that order; junction bases with no gene match: 13. The CDR3 runs to 16 residues. Germline V CDR1 and CDR2: MGHDK, SYGVNS. CDR3 protein: CASSAPGQVGSDIQYF. For the CDR3, the DNA is TGTGCCAGCAGTGCCCCGGGACAGGTGGGCAGCGACATTCAGTACTTC.

The chain combines TRBV6-5 with TRBJ2-2; D might be TRBD2 (6 bases). Deletions cut 2 bases from V and 6 bases from J, with 19 bases between. CDR1 is MNHEY, CDR2 SVGAGI, per germline. There are 17 residues in the CDR3. The CDR3 loop is CASSYVQVSPGAGELFF. The CDR3, as DNA: TGTGCCAGCAGTTACGTACAGGTTTCACCGGGAGCCGGGGAGCTGTTTTTT.

This clonotype was recorded at least ten times. The rearrangement uses TRBV6-1 and TRBJ2-7; 13 bases align to TRBD2. V lost 4 bases, J lost 0 bases, and 9 bases stayed unmatched. The length of the CDR3 is 18 residues. Germline CDR1 MNHNS, CDR2 SASEGT. The CDR3 DNA sequence: TGTGCCAGCAGTGGAGGACTAGCGGGAGAGGTAACCTCCTACGAGCAGTACTTC. Translation: CASSGGLAGEVTSYEQYF.

This clonotype was detected only a few times. V and J are TRBV3-1 and TRBJ2-1, with D perhaps matching TRBD1 or TRBD2 (5 bases each). Trimming removed 3 bases from V and 7 bases from J, with 10 bases in between. Per germline, CDR1 LGHDT and CDR2 YNNKEL (reference sequence). CDR3 length: 13 residues. The chain's CDR3 is CASSQKGTNEQFF. The DNA for the CDR3 is TGTGCCAGCAGCCAGAAAGGGACGAATGAGCAGTTCTTC.